This TCR beta chain was captured by sequencing in a study of T-cell memory formation after mild COVID-19 (dated by TCRdb to about 2021). With regard to the full study: Most TCR sequence clusters were specific to one of the two donors. In a couple of donors, T-cell clones that expanded and contracted after mild COVID-19 were followed by sequencing TCRalpha and TCRbeta repertoires longitudinally. Two young, previously healthy adult volunteers made up the cohort, one male and one female.

From the germline V gene, CDR1 is MNHEY and CDR2 is SVGAGI. The CDR3, from cysteine to phenylalanine, totals 14 residues. The entry retains the CDR3 DNA only, 42 bases that are in frame from base 1. A distance of 8 bases separates the germline ends of V and J, which lose 2 bases and 4 bases respectively. Ficoll-Paque density gradient centrifugation was the method used to isolate PBMCs. TCRdb shows the sequencer as Illumina NovaSeq 6000. TCRalpha and TCRbeta cDNA libraries were constructed by 5'RACE with constant-segment primers, with sample barcodes and unique molecular identifiers being introduced. RNA was extracted from every sample with Trizol reagent. Amplification of the libraries took two PCR steps, and the second step added a second sample barcode plus Illumina TruSeq adapters. Libraries were sequenced on an Illumina NovaSeq with 2 x 150 bp paired-end reads. The paper's data handling went like this. Demultiplexing of reads and collapsing into UMI-guided consensus sequences were performed with migec v1.2.7. Using mixcr v2.1.11, the UMI consensuses were aligned to TRA and TRB V and J templates and assembled into clonotypes. Clonotypes were classified as expanded or contracted when called significant by both edgeR and NoisET, with noise models trained on biological replicates. For edgeR calls, the cutoffs were a false discovery rate-adjusted p below 0.01 and a log2 fold-change threshold of 1. As an exploratory analysis of dynamics, max-normalized trajectories of the 1000 most abundant clonotypes were examined with PCA combined with hierarchical clustering. Separately sequenced CD4+ and CD8+ repertoires were used to assign a CD4 or CD8 phenotype to each responding clone. The raw public data were reprocessed by TCRdb itself: fastp quality trimming at Q25, MiXCR clonotype calling, in-frame beta chains only. Rows with one shared CDR3 protein collapse into an entry with the most common genes and DNA. TCRdb assigned the V and J calls; the authors' analysis was not used. The sample contains around 110,000 distinct CDR3 sequences, approximately 15% of them found a single time. The ten largest clones capture around two fifths of the sample.

A word on this clonotype: No antigen is known for it. No base qualities exist here, and no much larger clone lies one base off it.

Overall results and qualifications from the work: Contracting CD4+ clones were found mainly in CM and EM memory subsets, while CD8+ clones were enriched in EMRA. The study covered only a couple of mild cases, and larger cohorts including severe cases with pre-infection samples were considered necessary. Clones contracting from day 15 to 85 had balanced CD4/CD8 phenotypes, while a second wave expanding from day 15 to 37 was biased towards CD4+. SARS-CoV-2 specificity of the second-wave clones peaking on day 37 was not confirmed. Some responding clones were found in pre-infection memory, which suggests that pre-existing cross-reactive memory T cells took part in the SARS-CoV-2 response.

The chain joins TRBV6-5 to TRBJ2-2; matching of 5 bases hints at TRBD1 as the D gene. This receptor was obtained from a man aged 18 to 29 who had mild COVID-19 (a few samples of this study predate the infection). The sample titles of this study are shuffled in the database, so cell type and time point are left out; the donor was told from shared clones. The specimen was PBMCs or a T cell subset sorted from them (not recorded which). The encoded CDR3 is CASSYGAPTGELFF. The bases are TGTGCCAGCAGTTACGGGGCACCCACCGGGGAGCTGTTTTTT.